The rows below give T cell receptor beta chains drawn from one sample of a study of T cell changes during pregnancy in multiple sclerosis. Measured with immunoSEQ multiplex PCR; TCRdb has only the in-frame clones, and not every one. The sample holds around 56,000 clones, approximately 90% seen once. This specimen consisted of peripheral blood, obtained in the first trimester of pregnancy. The receptor source for this set is a female donor in good health, enrolled as a control in a pregnancy study. CDR3s include the opening cysteine and the closing phenylalanine or tryptophan. The D gene is left open where the match is weak. Expanded clones get a size class; other rows say once, few or many, or leave the size out.

>NA|14|NA|TRBV5-1|TRBJ2-7
CASSLYDTNYEQYF
TGCGCCAGCAGCCTCTACGACACCAACTACGAGCAGTACTTC
>NA|16|TRBD2|TRBV14|TRBJ2-1
CASSPLKRELYNEQFF
TGTGCCAGCAGCCCTCTAAAGCGGGAGCTGTACAATGAGCAGTTCTTC
>NA|17|NA|TRBV4-2|TRBJ2-3
CASSPGIRSSSTDTQYF
TGTGCCAGCAGCCCGGGAATCAGATCATCTAGCACAGATACGCAGTATTTT
>NA|14|NA|TRBV28|TRBJ2-4
CASSSHGVVGIQYF
TGTGCCAGCAGTTCGCACGGGGTGGTCGGCATTCAGTACTTC
>once|18|NA|TRBV19|TRBJ2-6
CASSPFSGSISGANVLTF
TGTGCCAGTAGCCCCTTCTCCGGGTCTATCTCTGGGGCCAACGTCCTGACTTTC
>few|16|NA|TRBV6-1|TRBJ2-3
CASSDGGGKGSDTQYF
TGTGCCAGCAGTGACGGAGGGGGCAAGGGATCAGATACGCAGTATTTT
>NA|16|TRBD1|TRBV15|TRBJ1-5
CATSRYGTGSNQPQHF
TGTGCCACCAGCAGGTACGGGACAGGTTCCAATCAGCCCCAGCATTTT
>once|14|NA|TRBV7-2|TRBJ2-5
CASSREMIGETQYF
TGTGCCAGCAGCCGAGAGATGATCGGGGAGACCCAGTACTTC
>NA|16|TRBD1|TRBV18|TRBJ2-4
CASSPPGRGLQNIQYF
TGTGCCAGCTCACCCCCGGGCAGGGGGTTACAGAACATTCAGTACTTC
>NA|16|NA|TRBV11-2|TRBJ2-7
CASSTPPGGSPYEQYF
TGTGCCAGCAGTACTCCCCCTGGGGGGAGCCCCTACGAGCAGTACTTC
>NA|14|TRBD1|TRBV6-1|TRBJ1-2
CASSGRGLFYGYTF
TGTGCCAGCAGTGGGAGGGGGCTTTTCTATGGCTACACCTTC
>NA|13|TRBD1|TRBV18|TRBJ1-5
CASSGTGNQPQHF
TGTGCCAGCTCCGGGACAGGGAATCAGCCCCAGCATTTT
>NA|18|TRBD2|TRBV5-5|TRBJ2-1
CASSDGLAGAPPYNEQFF
TGTGCCAGCAGCGACGGACTAGCGGGAGCCCCCCCCTACAATGAGCAGTTCTTC
>once|18|TRBD2|TRBV9|TRBJ2-5
CASSSAPAGFTSRQTQYF
TGTGCCAGCAGCTCGGCCCCAGCGGGGTTCACCTCCCGGCAGACCCAGTACTTC
>NA|12|NA|TRBV5-6|TRBJ1-4
CASSVWGEKLFF
TGTGCCAGCAGCGTATGGGGCGAAAAACTGTTTTTT
>NA|14|NA|TRBV28|TRBJ1-1
CASRPLQGALKAFF
TGTGCCAGCAGACCCTTACAGGGCGCCCTGAAAGCTTTCTTT
>NA|15|TRBD1|TRBV18|TRBJ1-3
CASLPGQVSGNTIYF
TGTGCCAGCTTACCGGGACAGGTCTCTGGAAACACCATATATTTT
>NA|16|TRBD2|TRBV7-9|TRBJ2-5
CASSLALAGGKETQYF
TGTGCCAGCAGCTTAGCGCTAGCGGGAGGGAAAGAGACCCAGTACTTC
>few|13|NA|TRBV12-5|TRBJ2-5
CASGVRGQETQYF
TGTGCTAGTGGGGTCCGGGGCCAAGAGACCCAGTACTTC
>NA|14|NA|TRBV6-5|TRBJ2-7
CASSHRSGPYEQYF
TGTGCCAGCAGCCACCGCAGCGGTCCCTACGAGCAGTACTTC
>once|16|NA|TRBV2|TRBJ2-3
CASSDGGLPAADTQYF
TGTGCCAGCAGTGACGGAGGTTTACCAGCGGCAGATACGCAGTATTTT
>once|15|TRBD2|TRBV6-5|TRBJ2-3
CASWPRTSGTDTQYF
TGTGCCAGCTGGCCCCGGACTAGCGGCACAGATACGCAGTATTTT
>NA|17|TRBD2|TRBV4-1|TRBJ2-5
CASSQDQQLAAQETQYF
TGCGCCAGCAGCCAAGACCAACAACTAGCGGCCCAAGAGACCCAGTACTTC
>once|14|NA|TRBV15|TRBJ1-4
CATSRDVADEKLFF
TGTGCCACCAGCAGAGATGTGGCAGATGAAAAACTGTTTTTT
>NA|13|TRBD2|TRBV6-1|TRBJ2-7
CASRTSGAYEQYF
TGTGCCAGCAGGACTAGCGGAGCCTACGAGCAGTACTTC
>NA|16|TRBD2|TRBV9|TRBJ2-3
CASSEALAGGTDTQYF
TGTGCCAGCAGCGAGGCACTAGCGGGAGGCACAGATACGCAGTATTTT
>NA|15|NA|TRBV5-8|TRBJ2-2
CASSAGLANTGELFF
TGTGCCAGCAGCGCAGGGCTTGCGAACACCGGGGAGCTGTTTTTT
>NA|12|NA|TRBV2|TRBJ2-7
CASRRKTYEQYF
TGTGCCAGCAGGCGCAAGACCTACGAGCAGTACTTC
>NA|13|NA|TRBV2|TRBJ2-7
CASSEDRAYEQYF
TGTGCCAGCAGTGAAGACAGGGCCTACGAGCAGTACTTC
>NA|15|TRBD1|TRBV25-1|TRBJ1-1
CASSAHRDRGTEAFF
TGTGCCAGCAGTGCCCACCGGGACAGGGGGACTGAAGCTTTCTTT
>NA|17|NA|TRBV21-1|TRBJ2-1
CASSRRGGPHSYNEQFF
TGTGCCAGCAGCCGACGCGGGGGACCACACTCCTACAATGAGCAGTTCTTC
>NA|15|TRBD1|TRBV6-4|TRBJ2-2
CASSLTGANTGELFF
TGTGCCAGCAGTTTGACAGGGGCGAACACCGGGGAGCTGTTTTTT
>NA|16|TRBD1|TRBV28|TRBJ1-5
CASSLNRGWCNQPQHF
TGTGCCAGCAGTTTGAACAGGGGTTGGTGCAATCAGCCCCAGCATTTT
>NA|15|NA|TRBV28|TRBJ2-7
CASSLTPLLGHEQYF
TGTGCCAGCAGTTTGACCCCCCTCCTGGGCCACGAGCAGTACTTC
>once|14|NA|TRBV9|TRBJ2-1
CASSVGVSDNEQFF
TGTGCCAGCAGCGTAGGAGTGAGCGACAATGAGCAGTTCTTC
>NA|15|NA|TRBV2|TRBJ1-1
CASSKTMDRRHEAFF
TGTGCCAGCAGCAAAACAATGGACAGACGTCATGAAGCTTTCTTT
>NA|19|TRBD1|TRBV2|TRBJ1-1
CASSRLNRDRGRWIPEAFF
TGTGCCAGCAGTCGCCTAAATCGGGACAGGGGGAGATGGATCCCTGAAGCTTTCTTT
>NA|14|NA|TRBV10-2|TRBJ1-2
CASSDGVLDYGYTF
TGCGCCAGCAGTGACGGGGTCCTCGACTATGGCTACACCTTC
>NA|15|TRBD1|TRBV7-8|TRBJ2-7
CASSSDRGLFYEQYF
TGTGCCAGCAGCTCCGACAGGGGGCTTTTCTACGAGCAGTACTTC
>few|14|NA|TRBV6-4|TRBJ2-1
CASSDGAGSNEQFF
TGTGCCAGCAGTGACGGGGCGGGGAGCAATGAGCAGTTCTTC
>NA|15|NA|TRBV2|TRBJ2-5
CASSGLAGEQETQYF
TGTGCCAGCAGTGGTTTGGCAGGGGAACAAGAGACCCAGTACTTC
>NA|14|NA|TRBV18|TRBJ1-2
CASSPEQGNYGYTF
TGTGCCAGCTCACCAGAACAGGGAAACTATGGCTACACCTTC
>NA|14|TRBD2|TRBV6-4|TRBJ2-1
CASSRDYHSNEQFF
TGTGCCAGCAGTCGGGACTACCATTCCAATGAGCAGTTCTTC
>NA|16|NA|TRBV21-1|TRBJ2-2
CASSKARRVSTGELFF
TGTGCCAGCAGCAAAGCGAGGAGGGTCAGCACCGGGGAGCTGTTTTTT
>NA|14|TRBD2|TRBV9|TRBJ2-3
CASSPGTRGDTQYF
TGTGCCAGCAGCCCAGGGACTAGGGGGGATACGCAGTATTTT
>NA|13|NA|TRBV7-9|TRBJ1-5
CASSQEGGQPQHF
TGTGCCAGCAGCCAAGAAGGAGGTCAGCCCCAGCATTTT
>NA|14|TRBD2|TRBV4-1|TRBJ2-1
CASSQLAGNNEQFF
TGCGCCAGCAGCCAACTAGCGGGGAACAATGAGCAGTTCTTC
>NA|15|NA|TRBV5-6|TRBJ2-7
CASSLGSDGAGEQYF
TGTGCCAGCAGCTTGGGGTCCGACGGAGCTGGTGAGCAGTACTTC
>once|17|NA|TRBV28|TRBJ1-2
CASSSLSAGRGYYGYTF
TGTGCCAGCAGTTCACTCAGCGCCGGGAGGGGATACTATGGCTACACCTTC
>NA|14|NA|TRBV19|TRBJ2-1
CASSRLGSYNEQFF
TGTGCCAGTAGCCGACTAGGCTCCTACAATGAGCAGTTCTTC
>NA|17|TRBD2|TRBV11-3|TRBJ2-7
CASSLAGRTSGKYEQYF
TGTGCCAGCAGCTTAGCAGGTCGGACTAGCGGGAAGTACGAGCAGTACTTC
>NA|13|TRBD1|TRBV15|TRBJ1-2
CATSPGTDYGYTF
TGTGCCACCAGCCCCGGGACAGACTATGGCTACACCTTC
>NA|15|TRBD2|TRBV6-1|TRBJ2-1
CASSEGLAGGREQFF
TGTGCCAGCAGTGAGGGGCTAGCGGGAGGTAGGGAGCAGTTCTTC
>NA|16|TRBD1|TRBV7-2|TRBJ2-7
CASSPLGTGRGYEQYF
TGTGCCAGCAGCCCGCTGGGGACAGGGAGAGGCTACGAGCAGTACTTC